The 17 T cell receptor beta chains below come from one sample, sequenced in a study of identical twins. TCRdb used MiXCR to reprocess the 5' RACE reads, holding one entry per CDR3 protein. The sample has about 890,000 distinct CDR3 sequences, 12% seen once. This sample also appeared in a second study, on yellow fever vaccine responses in identical twins.

Sequences were obtained from PBMCs. All receptors come from a woman under 30 in good health.

This chain uses TRBV4-2 with TRBJ1-6; tentatively, D is TRBD1 (5 bases). Trimming stripped 8 bases from V and 9 bases from J, with 23 bases between. The CDR3 spans 16 residues. The germline V gene has CDR1 LGHNA and CDR2 YNFKEQ. CDR3 region: CASARAPGTASSPLHF. In nucleotides, the CDR3 is TGTGCCAGCGCACGAGCACCCGGGACTGCCAGTTCACCCCTCCACTTT.

This clonotype was observed a handful of times. This chain joins TRBV28 and TRBJ1-2, with 8 bases fitting TRBD1. This CDR3 is 17 amino acids long. After removal of 2 bases from V and 4 bases from J, the junction contained 12 bases not matched to a gene. Germline V gene data show CDR1 as MDHEN and CDR2 as SYDVKM. The CDR3 DNA follows: TGTGCCAGCAGTTTAACTTCCTGGACAGGGAGTGGCTATGGCTACACCTTC. This translates into CASSLTSWTGSGYGYTF.

This rearrangement joins TRBV20-1 to TRBJ2-3; 8 bases fit TRBD1. The CDR3 runs 16 residues. J was trimmed by 0 bases and V by 5 bases; bases with no gene match: 10. From germline, CDR1 is DFQATT and CDR2 SNEGSKA (reference sequence). CDR3 nucleotides: TGCAGTGCTGCTGCGTACCAGGGGGCGAGCACAGATACGCAGTATTTT. It codes for CSAAAYQGASTDTQYF.

The chain employs TRBV10-3 and TRBJ2-7, with D tentatively TRBD2 (5 bases). V was pared by 2 bases and J by 1 base, with 9 bases between. The CDR3 contains 14 residues. Per germline, CDR1 ENHRY and CDR2 SYGVKD. CDR3 region: CAISEEGRSYEQYF. Here the CDR3 DNA reads TGTGCCATCAGTGAGGAGGGCAGGTCCTACGAGCAGTACTTC.

This clonotype was observed a few times. V usage is TRBV11-2 and J usage is TRBJ2-4; D unclear. Germline values: CDR1 SGHAT, CDR2 FQNNGV. V lost 4 bases and J lost 0, with 25 bases in between. The CDR3 totals 20 residues. CDR3 region: CASSSIGPSGRPLAKNIQYF. For the CDR3, the DNA is TGTGCCAGCAGCTCCATCGGGCCGTCGGGCAGGCCCCTAGCCAAAAACATTCAGTACTTC. Together with reference TRBV11-2 and TRBJ2-4, the CDR3 gives the full variable domain: EAGVAQSPRYKIIEKRQSVAFWCNPISGHATLYWYQQILGQGPKLLIQFQNNGVVDDSQLPKDRFSAERLKGVDSTLKIQPAKLEDSAVYLCASSSIGPSGRPLAKNIQYFGAGTRLSVL.

The J gene is TRBJ2-3, the V gene TRBV7-6; D possibly corresponds to TRBD2 (6 bases). Looked up from germline, CDR1 is SGHVS and CDR2 is FNYEAQ. V shed 4 bases and J shed 0 bases, with 11 bases lying between them. The CDR3 consists of 15 residues. The CDR3 coding sequence is TGTGCCAGCAGCTCGCCGGGACTTAGCACAGATACGCAGTATTTT. It is translated as CASSSPGLSTDTQYF.

This clonotype appeared a few times. This chain links TRBV9 with TRBJ2-1; 11 bases are a match to TRBD2. The trim removed 3 bases at V and 3 bases at J, leaving 5 bases unmatched. Germline values: CDR1 SGDLS, CDR2 YYNGEE. The CDR3 extends over 16 amino acids. CDR3 sequence reads: CASSASTSGIYNEQFF. CDR3 nucleotides: TGTGCCAGCAGCGCCTCGACTAGCGGGATCTACAATGAGCAGTTCTTC. The full variable domain, rest sourced from reference TRBV9 and TRBJ2-1, is DSGVTQTPKHLITATGQRVTLRCSPRSGDLSVYWYQQSLDQGLQFLIQYYNGEERAKGNILERFSAQQFPDLHSELNLSSLELGDSALYFCASSASTSGIYNEQFFGPGTRLTVL.

This clonotype showed up just a few times. This rearrangement joins TRBV6-1 to TRBJ2-7; 7 bases map to TRBD1. The V gene end was trimmed by 5 bases and the J gene end by 2 bases; junction bases not matched to a gene: 9. This CDR3 has 15 amino acids. CDR1 and CDR2 (germline): MNHNS, SASEGT. The CDR3 loop is CASSPDRRGTYEQYV. DNA of the CDR3: TGTGCCAGCAGTCCGGACAGGAGAGGGACCTACGAGCAGTACGTC.

This clonotype was observed a handful of times. This chain joins TRBV6-1 and TRBJ2-7; 11 nucleotides match TRBD1. Germline assignment: CDR1 MNHNS and CDR2 SASEGT. The CDR3 sequence is 14 residues long. V was clipped by 7 bases and J by 4 bases; unmatched bases: 6. In DNA form, the CDR3 reads TGTGCCAGCACCCAGGGGACAGGGGGTTACGAGCAGTACGTC. Translation: CASTQGTGGYEQYV.

This clonotype showed up just a few times. The chain employs TRBV14 and TRBJ1-6; D uncertain. V was clipped by 2 bases and J by 7 bases, with 12 bases between them. The CDR3 totals 15 residues. Germline V gene data show CDR1 as SGHDN and CDR2 as FVKESK. The CDR3 DNA is TGTGCCAGCAGCCAATTCGCGGCAGCGAATTCACCCCTCCACTTT. Translated, it gives CASSQFAAANSPLHF.

Comments on this clonotype: One base away lies a much larger clone, so this may be a sequencing read error. The chain's CDR3 is CARRNTGEGYEQYF. The CDR3 DNA sequence: TGTGCCCGCAGAAACACAGGGGAAGGGTACGAGCAGTACTTC. V gene TRBV6-1 combines with J gene TRBJ2-7; 7 nucleotides align to TRBD1. This CDR3 is built from 14 residues. CDR1 and CDR2 (germline): MNHNS, SASEGT.

The chain couples TRBV2 to TRBJ1-2; D call uncertain. Between the trimmed V and J ends, which lost 2 bases and 6 bases, there was a span of 13 bases. From germline, CDR1 is SNHLY and CDR2 FYNNEI. The CDR3 sequence is 14 residues long. CDR3 DNA sequence: TGTGCCAGCAGTGAAAGGGTGACCCTCAATGGCTACACCTTC. This gives the protein CASSERVTLNGYTF.

The chain uses TRBV10-3 and TRBJ2-1; tentatively, D is TRBD1 (5 bases). The length of the CDR3 is 14 residues. Between the trimmed V and J ends, which lost 6 bases and 0 bases, there was a span of 9 bases. CDR1 and CDR2 from the germline V gene are ENHRY and SYGVKD. Here the CDR3 reads CAIRDDSSYNEQFF. The CDR3, as DNA: TGTGCCATCAGGGACGACAGCTCCTACAATGAGCAGTTCTTC.

The chain is built from TRBV20-1 and TRBJ1-1, with D perhaps TRBD1 (6 bases). This CDR3 is 13 amino acids long. The V gene lost 6 bases and the J gene lost 4 bases, with 15 bases spanning the gap. CDR1 is DFQATT, CDR2 SNEGSKA, per germline (reference sequence). This CDR3 is CSARSRGGTEAFF. The CDR3 DNA is TGCAGTGCCAGGAGCAGGGGAGGCACTGAAGCTTTCTTT.

This clonotype has just a few counts. The genes are TRBV10-3 and TRBJ1-1, with D hard to call. CDR3 length: 16 residues. Trimming took off 1 base at V and 0 bases at J, with 12 bases between the two ends. Germline V gene data show CDR1 as ENHRY and CDR2 as SYGVKD. The CDR3 nucleotides are TGTGCCATCAGTGAGTGGGGTACATCAGTGAACACTGAAGCTTTCTTT. This codes for CAISEWGTSVNTEAFF.

The rearrangement joins TRBV24-1 to TRBJ2-2, with 8 bases aligning to TRBD2. V lost 0 bases to trimming and J lost 9 bases; unmatched junction nucleotides: 8. Per germline, CDR1 KGHDR and CDR2 SFDVKD. This CDR3 has 16 amino acids. The CDR3 loop reads CATSDLDREGRRELFF. CDR3 coding DNA: TGTGCCACCAGTGATTTGGACCGGGAGGGCCGGAGGGAGCTGTTTTTT.

In its sample, this clonotype was seen many times. The rearrangement joins TRBV4-1 to TRBJ1-2; 8 nucleotides agree with TRBD1. This CDR3 has 15 residues. Germline lookup yields CDR1 MGHRA and CDR2 YSYEKL. Trimming at V came to 4 bases and at J to 4 bases, leaving 8 bases not matched to a gene. The CDR3 DNA reads TGCGCCAGCAGCCTAGGACAGGGCTCGTTCTATGGCTACACCTTC. Amino acid sequence: CASSLGQGSFYGYTF.